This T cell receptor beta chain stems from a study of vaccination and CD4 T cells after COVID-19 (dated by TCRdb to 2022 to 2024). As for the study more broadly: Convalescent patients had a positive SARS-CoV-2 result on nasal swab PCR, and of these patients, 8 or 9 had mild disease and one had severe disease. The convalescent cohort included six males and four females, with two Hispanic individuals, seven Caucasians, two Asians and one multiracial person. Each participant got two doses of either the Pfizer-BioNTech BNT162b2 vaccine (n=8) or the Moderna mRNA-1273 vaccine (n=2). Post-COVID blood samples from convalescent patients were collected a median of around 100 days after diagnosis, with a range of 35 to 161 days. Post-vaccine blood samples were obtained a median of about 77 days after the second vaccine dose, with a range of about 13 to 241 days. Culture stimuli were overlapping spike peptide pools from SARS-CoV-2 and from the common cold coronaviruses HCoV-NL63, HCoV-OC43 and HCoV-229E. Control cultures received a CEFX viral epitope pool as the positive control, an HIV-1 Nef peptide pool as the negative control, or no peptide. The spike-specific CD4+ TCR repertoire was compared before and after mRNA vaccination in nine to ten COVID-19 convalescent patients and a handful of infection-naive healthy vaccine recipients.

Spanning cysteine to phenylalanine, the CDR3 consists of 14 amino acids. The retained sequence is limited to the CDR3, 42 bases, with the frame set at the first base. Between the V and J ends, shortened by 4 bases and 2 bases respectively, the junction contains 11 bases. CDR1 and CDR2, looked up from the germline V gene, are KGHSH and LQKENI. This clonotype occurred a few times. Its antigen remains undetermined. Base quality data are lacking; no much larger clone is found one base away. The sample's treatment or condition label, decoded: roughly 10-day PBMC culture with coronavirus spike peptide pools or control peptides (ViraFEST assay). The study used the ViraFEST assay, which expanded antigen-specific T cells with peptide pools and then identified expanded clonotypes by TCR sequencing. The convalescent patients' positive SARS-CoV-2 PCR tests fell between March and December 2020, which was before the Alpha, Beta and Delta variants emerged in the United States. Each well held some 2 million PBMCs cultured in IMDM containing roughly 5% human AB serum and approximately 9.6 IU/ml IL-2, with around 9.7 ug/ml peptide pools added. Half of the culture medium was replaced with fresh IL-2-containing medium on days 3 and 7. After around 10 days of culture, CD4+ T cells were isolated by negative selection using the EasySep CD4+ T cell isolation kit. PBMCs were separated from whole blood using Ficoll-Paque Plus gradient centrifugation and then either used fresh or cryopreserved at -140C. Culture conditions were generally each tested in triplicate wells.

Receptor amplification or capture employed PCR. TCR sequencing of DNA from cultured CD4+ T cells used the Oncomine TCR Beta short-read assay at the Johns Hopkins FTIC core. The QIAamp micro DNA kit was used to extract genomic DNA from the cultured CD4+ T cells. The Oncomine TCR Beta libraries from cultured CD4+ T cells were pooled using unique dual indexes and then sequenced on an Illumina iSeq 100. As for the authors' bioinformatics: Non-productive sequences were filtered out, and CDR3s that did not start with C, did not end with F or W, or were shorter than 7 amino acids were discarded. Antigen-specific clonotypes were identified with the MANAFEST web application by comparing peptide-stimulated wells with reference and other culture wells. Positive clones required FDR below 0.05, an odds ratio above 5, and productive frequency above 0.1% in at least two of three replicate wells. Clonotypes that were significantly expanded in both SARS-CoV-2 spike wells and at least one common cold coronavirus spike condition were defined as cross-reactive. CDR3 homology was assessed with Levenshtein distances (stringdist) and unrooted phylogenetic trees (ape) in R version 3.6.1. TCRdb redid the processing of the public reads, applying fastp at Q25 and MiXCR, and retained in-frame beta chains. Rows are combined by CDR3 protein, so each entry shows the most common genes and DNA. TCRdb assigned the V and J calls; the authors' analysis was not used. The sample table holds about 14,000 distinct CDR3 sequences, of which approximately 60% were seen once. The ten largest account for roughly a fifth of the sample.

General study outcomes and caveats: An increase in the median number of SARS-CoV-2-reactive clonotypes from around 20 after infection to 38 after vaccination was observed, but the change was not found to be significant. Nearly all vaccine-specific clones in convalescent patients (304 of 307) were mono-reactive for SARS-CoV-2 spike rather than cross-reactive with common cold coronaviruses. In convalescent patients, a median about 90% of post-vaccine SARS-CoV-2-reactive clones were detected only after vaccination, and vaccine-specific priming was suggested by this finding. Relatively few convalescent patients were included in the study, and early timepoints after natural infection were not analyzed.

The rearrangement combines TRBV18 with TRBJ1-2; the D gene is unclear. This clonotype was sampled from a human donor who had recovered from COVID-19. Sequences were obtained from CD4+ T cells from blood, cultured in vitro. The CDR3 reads CASSQRTENYGYTF. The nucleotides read TGTGCCAGCTCACAACGGACGGAGAACTATGGCTACACCTTC.